These 19 T cell receptor beta chains were sequenced from one sample in a study of CXCR3-negative and CXCR3-positive naive CD8 T cells. Researchers prepared the TRB cDNA libraries using 5' RACE with UMI labels. Using the 5' RACE reads, TCRdb records one entry per CDR3 protein without DNA. The sample's table shows 8,000 or so distinct CDR3 sequences. Material for sequencing was naive CXCR3- CD8+ T cells from blood. Subset of the sample: CD45RO-CCR7+CD27+CD95- naive CD8+ T cells lacking CXCR3 (TNR3-). The receptor source for this set is a human donor in good health. Some clones in this sample may be carry-over from other donors' samples.

This clonotype is identified as medium-sized from frequency. The rearrangement joins TRBV21-1 to TRBJ2-1. TRBV21-1 is tagged as a pseudogene. This CDR3 is built from 15 residues. The CDR3 loop is CASSPEGTPYNEQFF.

This clonotype is identified as medium-sized (0.01 to 0.1%) from frequency. Here the CDR3 reads CASSPGQINQPQHF. This chain joins TRBV18 and TRBJ1-5; there is no DNA to check the TCRdb D call of TRBD1. Germline CDR1 and CDR2: KGHSH and LQKENI. The CDR3 length is 14 residues. The whole variable domain, filled in from reference TRBV18 and TRBJ1-5, reads NAGVMQNPRHLVRRRGQEARLRCSPMKGHSHVYWYRQLPEEGLKFMVYLQKENIIDESGMPKERFSAEFPKEGPSILRIQQVVRGDSAAYFCASSPGQINQPQHFGDGTRLSIL.

This chain connects TRBV4-2 to TRBJ2-2; no DNA is available, so the TRBD1 call from TCRdb remains unchecked. Germline V gene lookup returns CDR1 LGHNA and CDR2 YNFKEQ. CDR3 length: 15 residues. This CDR3 reads CASSQEAGHTGELFF.

This chain connects TRBV29-1 to TRBJ2-3. Germline V gene sequence: CDR1 SQVTM, CDR2 ANQGSEA. This CDR3 has 14 amino acids. The CDR3 loop reads CSVDLGTSTDTQYF.

The J gene is TRBJ1-1, the V gene TRBV6-5; TCRdb indicates TRBD1, and absent DNA this call remains unverified. The CDR3 has 13 residues. The germline V gene encodes CDR1 MNHEY and CDR2 SVGAGI. CDR3 loop: CASRTGVSSEAFF.

The chain uses TRBV5-1 and TRBJ1-1. CDR1 is SGHRS, CDR2 YFSETQ, per germline. The CDR3 covers 14 residues. CDR3 sequence reads: CASRDSGPLTEAFF.

The gene calls are TRBV2 and TRBJ2-2; TCRdb reports TRBD2, a call that lacks DNA to check it against. CDR3 length equals 20 residues. Per germline, CDR1 SNHLY and CDR2 FYNNEI. The CDR3 sequence is CASSEALGLAGGLNTGELFF. The variable domain in full, with the rest retrieved from reference TRBV2 and TRBJ2-2, is EPEVTQTPSHQVTQMGQEVILRCVPISNHLYFYWYRQILGQKVEFLVSFYNNEISEKSEIFDDQFSVERPDGSNFTLKIRSTKLEDSAMYFCASSEALGLAGGLNTGELFFGEGSRLTVL.

This clonotype registers medium-sized by frequency. The chain couples TRBV29-1 to TRBJ2-1; lacking DNA, the TRBD2 call made by TCRdb goes unchecked. The CDR3 consists of 15 residues. Germline CDR1 and CDR2: SQVTM and ANQGSEA. CDR3 amino acids: CSGDFSGSKSNEQFF.

The rearrangement uses TRBV6-5 and TRBJ2-2; TCRdb returns TRBD1, unconfirmable since there is no DNA. Germline CDR1 and CDR2: MNHEY and SVGAGI. The CDR3 is 15 amino acids. The CDR3 protein is CASSYSTGGTGELFF.

This clonotype is classed as medium-sized (0.01 to 0.1%) by frequency. The rearrangement links TRBV5-1 to TRBJ2-6; absent DNA, TCRdb's TRBD2 call cannot be checked. CDR1 and CDR2 from the germline V gene are SGHRS and YFSETQ. The CDR3 sequence is 15 residues long. CDR3: CASSWEGNGANVLTF.

The chain couples TRBV7-8 to TRBJ1-2. The CDR3 has 15 amino acids. In germline, CDR1 is SGHVS, CDR2 FQNEAQ. CDR3 in amino acids: CASSQTLALNYGYTF.

This clonotype ranks as medium-sized in terms of frequency. The chain links TRBV3-1 to TRBJ2-7; the TCRdb call, TRBD1, lacks DNA for checking. This CDR3 is built from 16 residues. Per the germline V gene, CDR1 is LGHDT and CDR2 is YNNKEL (reference sequence). CDR3 loop: CASSQVWQGRLYEQYF.

J is TRBJ1-2 and V is TRBV29-1. The germline V gene encodes CDR1 SQVTM and CDR2 ANQGSEA. This CDR3 has 12 residues. The CDR3 region is CSVEEAFYGYTF.

The J gene is TRBJ1-4, the V gene TRBV6-1; the D call from TCRdb, TRBD1, cannot be confirmed without DNA. The CDR3 spans 14 residues. Germline-derived CDR1 and CDR2 are MNHNS and SASEGT. The CDR3 sequence: CASRGTGTNEKLFF.

This clonotype is labeled medium-sized based on frequency. The chain employs TRBV27 and TRBJ2-1. Germline V gene lookup returns CDR1 MNHEY and CDR2 SMNVEV (reference sequence). There are 16 residues in the CDR3. This chain's CDR3 is CASSFDVTFRYNEQFF.

This clonotype ranks as medium-sized in terms of frequency. V is TRBV5-5 and J is TRBJ1-5; TCRdb reports TRBD1, a call that lacks DNA to check it against. This CDR3 has 15 amino acids. Germline V gene data show CDR1 as SGHKS and CDR2 as YYEKEE (reference sequence). The chain's CDR3 is CASSLAGQVNQPQHF. The full variable domain, completed using reference TRBV5-5 and TRBJ1-5, is DAGVTQSPTHLIKTRGQQVTLRCSPISGHKSVSWYQQVLGQGPQFIFQYYEKEERGRGNFPDRFSARQFPNYSSELNVNALLLGDSALYLCASSLAGQVNQPQHFGDGTRLSIL.

Frequency places this clonotype as medium-sized. The J gene is TRBJ1-1, the V gene TRBV29-1; TCRdb's assignment of TRBD1 cannot be checked, as there is no DNA. The CDR3 spans 16 residues. The germline gives CDR1 SQVTM, CDR2 ANQGSEA. The CDR3 here is CSVEVDSYLMNTEAFF.

The genes are TRBV29-1 and TRBJ2-5; TCRdb's assignment of TRBD2 cannot be checked, as there is no DNA. The length of the CDR3 is 11 residues. Germline assignment: CDR1 SQVTM and CDR2 ANQGSEA. CDR3 residues: CSVVGRATQYF.

Measured by frequency, this clonotype is medium-sized. The chain recombines TRBV19 with TRBJ1-2. Germline CDR1 and CDR2: LNHDA and SQIVND (reference sequence). The CDR3 covers 16 residues. CDR3 sequence reads: CASSIEYSRRVYGYTF.